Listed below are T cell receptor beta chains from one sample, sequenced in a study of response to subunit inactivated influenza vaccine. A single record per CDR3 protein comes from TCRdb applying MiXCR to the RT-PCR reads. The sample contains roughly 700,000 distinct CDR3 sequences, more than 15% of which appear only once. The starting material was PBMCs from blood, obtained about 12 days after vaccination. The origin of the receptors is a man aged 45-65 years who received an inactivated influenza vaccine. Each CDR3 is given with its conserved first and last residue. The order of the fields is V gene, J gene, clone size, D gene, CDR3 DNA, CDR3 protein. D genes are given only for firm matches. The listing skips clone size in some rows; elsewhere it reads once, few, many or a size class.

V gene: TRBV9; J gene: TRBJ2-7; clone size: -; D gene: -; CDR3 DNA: TGTGCCAGCAGCAGGTCGGGACGACGGGCCTACGAGCAGTACTTC; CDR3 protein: CASSRSGRRAYEQYF
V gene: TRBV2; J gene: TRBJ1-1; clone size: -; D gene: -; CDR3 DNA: TGTGCCAGCAGTGAGGCGGCTATCGACACTGAAGCTTTCTTT; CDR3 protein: CASSEAAIDTEAFF
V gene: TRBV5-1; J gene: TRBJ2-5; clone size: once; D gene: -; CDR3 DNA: TGCGCCAGCAGCTTGGTTAGGGACCCCACACAGACCCAGTACTTC; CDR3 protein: CASSLVRDPTQTQYF
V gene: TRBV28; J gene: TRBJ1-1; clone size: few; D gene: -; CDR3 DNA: TGTGCCAGCCGTACGACACAGATATTTCCACACACTGAAGCTTTCTTT; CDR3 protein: CASRTTQIFPHTEAFF
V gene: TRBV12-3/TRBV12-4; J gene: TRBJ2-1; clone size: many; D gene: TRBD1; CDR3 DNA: TGTGCCAGCTGGAAGGTGGGACAGGGTAACAATGAGCAGTTCTTC; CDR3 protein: CASWKVGQGNNEQFF
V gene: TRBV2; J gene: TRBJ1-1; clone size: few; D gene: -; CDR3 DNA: TGTGCCAGCAGCCGACTGGGGCCGCTAGCTTTCTTT; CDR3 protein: CASSRLGPLAFF
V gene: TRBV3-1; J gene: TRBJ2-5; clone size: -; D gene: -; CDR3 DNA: TGTGCCAGCAGCCAACGAGCAAATGCAGAGACCCAGTACTTC; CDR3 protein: CASSQRANAETQYF
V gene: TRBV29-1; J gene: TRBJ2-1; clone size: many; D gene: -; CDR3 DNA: TGCAGCGGGGGGGAGACGTACCACAATGAGCAGTTCTTC; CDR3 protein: CSGGETYHNEQFF
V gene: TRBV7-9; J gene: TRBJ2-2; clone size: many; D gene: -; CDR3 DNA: TGTGCCAGCAGCCCCCGGCCCCACACCGGGGAGCTGTTTTTT; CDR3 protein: CASSPRPHTGELFF
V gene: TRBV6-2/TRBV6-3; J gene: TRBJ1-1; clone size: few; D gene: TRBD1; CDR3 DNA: TGTGCCAGCAGTTACTCCGGGACAGGGGCCACTGAAGCTTTCTTT; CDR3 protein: CASSYSGTGATEAFF
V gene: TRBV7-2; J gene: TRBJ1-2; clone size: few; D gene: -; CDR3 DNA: TGTGCCAGCAGCTTATCGGCGCCGAGCTACACCTTC; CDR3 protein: CASSLSAPSYTF
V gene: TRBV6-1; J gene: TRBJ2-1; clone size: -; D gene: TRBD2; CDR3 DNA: TGTGCCAGCAGGGGACTAGCGGAAGGGCTGGGGGGTGAGCAGTTCTTC; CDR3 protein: CASRGLAEGLGGEQFF
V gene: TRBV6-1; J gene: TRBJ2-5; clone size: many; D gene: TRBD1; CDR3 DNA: TGTGCCAGCATATTGGACAGGGGGCAAGAGACCCAGTACTTC; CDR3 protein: CASILDRGQETQYF
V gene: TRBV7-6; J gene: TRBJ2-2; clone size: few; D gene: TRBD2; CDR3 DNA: TGTGCCAGCAGCCCCGCTGTGGCGGGAGCTAGGGTGGGGGAGCTGTTTTTT; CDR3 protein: CASSPAVAGARVGELFF
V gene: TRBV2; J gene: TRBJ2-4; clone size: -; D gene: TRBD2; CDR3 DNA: TGTGCCAGCAGCATAAGTCCAGCGGGATGGGCTGGGGACATTCAGTACTTC; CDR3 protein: CASSISPAGWAGDIQYF
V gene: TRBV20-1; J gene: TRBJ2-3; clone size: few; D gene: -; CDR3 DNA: TGCAGTGCTAGCCTTGGGGTGACAGATACGCAGTATTTT; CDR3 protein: CSASLGVTDTQYF
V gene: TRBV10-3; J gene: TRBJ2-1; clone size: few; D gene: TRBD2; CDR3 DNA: TGTGCCATCAGTGAGTCAGGACTAGCTGAGTACAATGAGCAGTTCTTC; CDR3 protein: CAISESGLAEYNEQFF
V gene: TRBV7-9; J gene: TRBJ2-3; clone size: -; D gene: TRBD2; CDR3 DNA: TGTGCCAGCAGCGCGTGGGGGGGTAGCACAGATACGCAGTATTTT; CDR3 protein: CASSAWGGSTDTQYF
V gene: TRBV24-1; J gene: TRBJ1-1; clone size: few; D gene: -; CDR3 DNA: TGTGCCACCCGACCCCGAGGGGAAACGAACACTGAAGCTTTCTTT; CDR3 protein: CATRPRGETNTEAFF
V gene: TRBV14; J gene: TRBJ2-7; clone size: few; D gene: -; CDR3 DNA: TGTGCCAGCAGCCAAGTACTGTCTTACGAGCAGTACTTC; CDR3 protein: CASSQVLSYEQYF
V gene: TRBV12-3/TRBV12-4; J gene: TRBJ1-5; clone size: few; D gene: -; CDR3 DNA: TGTGCCAGCACGGGGGCATGGAATCAGCCCCAGCATTTT; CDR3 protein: CASTGAWNQPQHF
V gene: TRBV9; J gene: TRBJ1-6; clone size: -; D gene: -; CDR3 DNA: TGTGCCAGCAGCGTAGATGGAGTCATCTTTAATTCACCCCTCCACTTT; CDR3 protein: CASSVDGVIFNSPLHF
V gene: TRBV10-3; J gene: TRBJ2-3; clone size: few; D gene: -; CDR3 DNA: TGTGCCGCCCGGAGGGGCGGGACTAGCACAGATACGCAGTATTTT; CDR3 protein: CAARRGGTSTDTQYF
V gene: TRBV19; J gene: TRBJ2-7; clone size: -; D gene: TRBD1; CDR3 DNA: TGTGCCAGTAGTAGCTCCGGGACAGGGAGCTCCTACGAGCAGTACTTC; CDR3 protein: CASSSSGTGSSYEQYF
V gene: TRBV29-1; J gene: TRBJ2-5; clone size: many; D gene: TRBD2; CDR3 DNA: TGCAGCGTTGACACTAGCGGGAGTTTTCAAGAGACCCAGTACTTC; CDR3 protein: CSVDTSGSFQETQYF
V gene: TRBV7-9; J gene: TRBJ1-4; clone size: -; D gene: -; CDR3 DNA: TGTGCCAGTAGGAGCGGGTTCAAACTGTTTTTT; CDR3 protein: CASRSGFKLFF
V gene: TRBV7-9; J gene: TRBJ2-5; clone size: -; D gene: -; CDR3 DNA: TGTGCCAGCAGCTTCACGTACAGCCAAGAGACCCAGTACTTC; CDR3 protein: CASSFTYSQETQYF
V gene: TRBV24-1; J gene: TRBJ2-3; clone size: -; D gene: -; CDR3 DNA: TGTGCCACCAGTCCGGCTAGCGATTCAGATACGCAGTATTTT; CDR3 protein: CATSPASDSDTQYF
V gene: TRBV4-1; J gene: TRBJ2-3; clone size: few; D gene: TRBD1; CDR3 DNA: TGCGCCAGCAGCCAGGGGACAGGGGGAGGCACAGATACGCAGTATTTT; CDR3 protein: CASSQGTGGGTDTQYF
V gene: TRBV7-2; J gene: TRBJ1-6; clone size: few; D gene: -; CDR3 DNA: TGTGCCAGCAGCTTAGTCGTAGGGGGGGGTTCACCCCTCCACTTT; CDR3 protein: CASSLVVGGGSPLHF
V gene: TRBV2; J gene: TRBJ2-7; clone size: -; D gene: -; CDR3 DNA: TGTGCCAGCAGTCAGAGCTCGGGCGAGCAGTACTTC; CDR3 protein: CASSQSSGEQYF
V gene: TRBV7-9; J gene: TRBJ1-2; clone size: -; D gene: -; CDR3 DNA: TGTGCCAGCAGCTTACCGGGGGCCCTCTATGGCTACACCTTC; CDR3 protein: CASSLPGALYGYTF
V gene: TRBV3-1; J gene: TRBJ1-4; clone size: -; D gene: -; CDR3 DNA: TGTGCCAGCAGCCGGGGACCCGAGGATGAAAAACTGTTTTTT; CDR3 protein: CASSRGPEDEKLFF
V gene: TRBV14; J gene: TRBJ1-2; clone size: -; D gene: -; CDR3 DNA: TGTGCCAGCAGCCAAGATAAATTCGGTGGCTACACCTTC; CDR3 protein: CASSQDKFGGYTF
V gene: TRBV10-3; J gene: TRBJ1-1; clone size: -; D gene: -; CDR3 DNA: TGTGCCATCCGGTCCTACATGAACACTGAAGCTTTCTTT; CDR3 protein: CAIRSYMNTEAFF
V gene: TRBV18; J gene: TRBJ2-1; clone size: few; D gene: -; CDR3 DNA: TGTGCCAGCTCACGGGCAACAGCTTCCTACAATGAGCAGTTCTTC; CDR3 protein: CASSRATASYNEQFF
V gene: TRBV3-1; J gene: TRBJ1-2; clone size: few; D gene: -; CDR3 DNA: TGTGCCAGCAGCCAAGTATCCTATGGCTACACCTTC; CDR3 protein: CASSQVSYGYTF
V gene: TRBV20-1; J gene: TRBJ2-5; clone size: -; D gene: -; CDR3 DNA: TGCAGTGCAGCCCGTGGCCAAGAGACCCAGTACTTC; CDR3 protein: CSAARGQETQYF
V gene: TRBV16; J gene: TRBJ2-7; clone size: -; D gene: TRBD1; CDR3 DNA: TGTGCCAGCAGCCAATCCCCGGGACAGATCTACGAGCAGTACTTC; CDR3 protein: CASSQSPGQIYEQYF
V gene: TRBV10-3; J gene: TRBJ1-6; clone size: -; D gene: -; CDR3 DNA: TGTGCCATCAGTGACGGAGGATCACCCCTCCACTTT; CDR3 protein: CAISDGGSPLHF
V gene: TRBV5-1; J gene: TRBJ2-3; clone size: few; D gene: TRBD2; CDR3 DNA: TGCGCCAGCAGCCCGACTAGCGGCCCTCAAGATACGCAGTATTTT; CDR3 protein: CASSPTSGPQDTQYF
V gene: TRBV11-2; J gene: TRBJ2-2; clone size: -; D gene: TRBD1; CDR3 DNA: TGTGCCAGCAGCTTAGGACAGGGTATATTGGCCGGGGAGCTGTTTTTT; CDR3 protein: CASSLGQGILAGELFF
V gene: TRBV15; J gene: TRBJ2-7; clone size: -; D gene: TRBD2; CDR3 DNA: TGTGCCACCAGCAGAGATCCAACTAGCGGGAGCTACGAGCAGTACTTC; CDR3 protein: CATSRDPTSGSYEQYF
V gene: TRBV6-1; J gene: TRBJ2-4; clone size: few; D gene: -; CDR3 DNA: TGTGCCAGCAGTGAAGCTGTGGGGCGCGGCATTCAGTACTTC; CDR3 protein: CASSEAVGRGIQYF
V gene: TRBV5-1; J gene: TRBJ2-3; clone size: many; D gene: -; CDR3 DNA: TGCGCCACAGCACGACAGACTAGCACAGATACGCAGTATTTT; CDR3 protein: CATARQTSTDTQYF
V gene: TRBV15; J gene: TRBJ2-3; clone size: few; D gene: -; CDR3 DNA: TGTGCCACCAGCAGCTTGACAGATACGCAGTATTTT; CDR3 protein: CATSSLTDTQYF
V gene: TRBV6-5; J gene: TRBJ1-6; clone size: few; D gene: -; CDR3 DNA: TGTGCCAGCAGTTACTCGATATTGAGGGGGAATTCACCCCTCCACTTT; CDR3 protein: CASSYSILRGNSPLHF
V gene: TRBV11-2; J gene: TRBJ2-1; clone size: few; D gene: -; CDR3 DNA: TGTGCCAGCAGCTTAGAAGGGTTCGGCAATGAGCAGTTCTTC; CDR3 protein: CASSLEGFGNEQFF
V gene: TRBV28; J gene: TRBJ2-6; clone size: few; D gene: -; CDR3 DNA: TGTGCCAGCAGTTTTACAGGGTTAGGATCTGGGGCCAACGTCCTGACTTTC; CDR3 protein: CASSFTGLGSGANVLTF
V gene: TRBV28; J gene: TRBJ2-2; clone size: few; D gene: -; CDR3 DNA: TGTGCCAGCATTCAAAGGACGGCGAACACCGGGGAGCTGTTTTTT; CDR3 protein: CASIQRTANTGELFF
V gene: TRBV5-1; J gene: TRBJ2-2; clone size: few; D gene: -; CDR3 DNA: TGCGCCAGCAGCTTGGACGGATTTAACACCGGGGAGCTGTTTTTT; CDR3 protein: CASSLDGFNTGELFF
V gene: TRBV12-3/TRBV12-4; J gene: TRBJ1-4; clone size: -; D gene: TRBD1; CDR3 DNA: TGTGCCAGCACCCTACAGGGGAGAAGGGGAAAACTGTTTTTT; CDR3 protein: CASTLQGRRGKLFF
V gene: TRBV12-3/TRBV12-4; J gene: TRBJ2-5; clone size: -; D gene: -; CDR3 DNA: TGTGCCAGCAGTTGGGTAGTACAGCCCGTGGAGACCCAGTGCTTC; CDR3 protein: CASSWVVQPVETQCF
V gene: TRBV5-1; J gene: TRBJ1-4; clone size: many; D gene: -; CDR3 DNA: TGCGCCAGCAGCTTGGGTAGTGGGGGTGAAAAACTGTTTTTT; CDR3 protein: CASSLGSGGEKLFF
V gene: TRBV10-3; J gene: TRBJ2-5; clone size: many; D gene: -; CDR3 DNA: TGTGCCATCAGTGAGGAGGCTTTCCAAGAGACCCAGTACTTC; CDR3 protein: CAISEEAFQETQYF
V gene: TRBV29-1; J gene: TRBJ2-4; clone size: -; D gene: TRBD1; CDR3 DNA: TGCAGCGTCGTGACTCGGTCCCTGACAGGGGGCCGGGACATTCAGTACTTC; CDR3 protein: CSVVTRSLTGGRDIQYF
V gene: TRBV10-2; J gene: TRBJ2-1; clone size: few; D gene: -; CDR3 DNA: TGCGCCAGCAGTGAGTCTACATACGATGAGCAGTTCTTC; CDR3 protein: CASSESTYDEQFF
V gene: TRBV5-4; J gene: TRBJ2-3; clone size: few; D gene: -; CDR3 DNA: TGTGCCAGCAGCCCCAGCGGGTGGCCTGGAGATACGCAGTATTTT; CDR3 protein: CASSPSGWPGDTQYF